The source of this TCR beta chain is a study of siplizumab effects on memory and regulatory T cells. The ends were cut back, 1 base at V and 6 bases at J, with 19 bases in the middle. The CDR3 has 17 amino acids. The germline gives CDR1 LNHDA, CDR2 SQIVND (reference sequence). Some clones are missing from TCRdb's copy, which holds only in-frame ones; the method was immunoSEQ multiplex PCR. The sample has roughly 62,000 clones, 65% to 80% seen once. The V gene is TRBV19, the J gene TRBJ2-4, with D possibly TRBD1 on 6 matching bases. The material sequenced was memory CD4+ T cells sorted from blood. This sequence originates from a human donor in good health. The CDR3 is CASSIAGSLGQRNIQYF. The CDR3 region has the DNA TGTGCCAGTAGTATAGCCGGTTCCCTTGGACAGAGAAACATTCAGTACTTC.